This T cell receptor beta chain appears in the sequencing data of a study of blood T cell repertoires in COVID-19. In the study overall: Collection of acute and convalescent COVID-19 samples took place in the United States, Italy and Spain. In each case, the material was cDNA or gDNA derived from T cells, B-cell-depleted T cells, or PBMCs.

Germline trimming cut 10 bases from V and 2 bases from J; bases unmatched to any gene: 8. This CDR3 region has 13 residues. The V gene's germline CDR1 is WSHSY and CDR2 SAAADI. Produced via immunoSEQ multiplex PCR; TCRdb's table is partial and in-frame only. The sample has around 250,000 clones; roughly 86% are singletons. The V and J genes are TRBV10-2 and TRBJ2-7; 7 bases agree with TRBD2. Sequenced input: peripheral blood. The clonotype was recovered from a man between 40 and 49 years old with active or convalescent COVID-19. For the CDR3, the DNA is TGCGCCACCGGGGGGACTGCTGCCTACGAGCAGTACTTC. It encodes CATGGTAAYEQYF.